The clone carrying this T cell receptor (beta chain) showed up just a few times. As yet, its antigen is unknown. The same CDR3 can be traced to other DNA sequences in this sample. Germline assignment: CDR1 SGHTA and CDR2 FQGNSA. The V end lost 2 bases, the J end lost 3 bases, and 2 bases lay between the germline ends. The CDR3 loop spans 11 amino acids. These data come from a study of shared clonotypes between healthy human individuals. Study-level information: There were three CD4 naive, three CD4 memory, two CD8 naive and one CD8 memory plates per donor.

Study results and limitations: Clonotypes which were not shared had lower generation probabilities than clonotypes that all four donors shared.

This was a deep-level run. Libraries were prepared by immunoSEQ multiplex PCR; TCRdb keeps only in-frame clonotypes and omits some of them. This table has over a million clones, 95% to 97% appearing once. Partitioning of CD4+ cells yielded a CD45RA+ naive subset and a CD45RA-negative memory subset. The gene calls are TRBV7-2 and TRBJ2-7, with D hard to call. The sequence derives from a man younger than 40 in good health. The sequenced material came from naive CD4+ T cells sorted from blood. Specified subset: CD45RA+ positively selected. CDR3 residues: CASSLSYEQYF. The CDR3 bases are TGTGCCAGCAGCTTAAGCTACGAGCAGTACTTC. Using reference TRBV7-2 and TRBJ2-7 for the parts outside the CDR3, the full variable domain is GAGVSQSPSNKVTEKGKDVELRCDPISGHTALYWYRQSLGQGLEFLIYFQGNSAPDKSGLPSDRFSAERTGGSVSTLTIQRTQQEDSAVYLCASSLSYEQYFGPGTRLTVT.